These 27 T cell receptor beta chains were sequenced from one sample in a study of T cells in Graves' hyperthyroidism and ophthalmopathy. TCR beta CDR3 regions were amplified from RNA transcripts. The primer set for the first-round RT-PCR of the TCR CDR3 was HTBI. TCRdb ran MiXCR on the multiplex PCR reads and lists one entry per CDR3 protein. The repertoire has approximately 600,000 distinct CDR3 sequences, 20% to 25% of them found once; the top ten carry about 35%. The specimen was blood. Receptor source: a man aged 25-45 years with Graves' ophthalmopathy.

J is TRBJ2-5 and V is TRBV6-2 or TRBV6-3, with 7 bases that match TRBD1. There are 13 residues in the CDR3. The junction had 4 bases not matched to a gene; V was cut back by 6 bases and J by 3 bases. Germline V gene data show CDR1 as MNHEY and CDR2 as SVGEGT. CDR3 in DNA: TGTGCCAGCAGACCAACAGGGGAAGAGACCCAGTACTTC. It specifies CASRPTGEETQYF.

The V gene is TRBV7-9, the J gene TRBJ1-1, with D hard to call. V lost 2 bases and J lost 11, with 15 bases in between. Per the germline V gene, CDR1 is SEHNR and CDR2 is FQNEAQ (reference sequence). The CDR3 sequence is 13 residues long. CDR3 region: CASSLLPALGAFF. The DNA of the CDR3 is TGTGCCAGCAGCTTACTTCCTGCATTGGGGGCTTTCTTT. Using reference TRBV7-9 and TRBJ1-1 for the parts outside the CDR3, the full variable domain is DTGVSQNPRHKITKRGQNVTFRCDPISEHNRLYWYRQTLGQGPEFLTYFQNEAQLEKSRLLSDRFSAERPKGSFSTLEIQRTEQGDSAMYLCASSLLPALGAFFGQGTRLTVV.

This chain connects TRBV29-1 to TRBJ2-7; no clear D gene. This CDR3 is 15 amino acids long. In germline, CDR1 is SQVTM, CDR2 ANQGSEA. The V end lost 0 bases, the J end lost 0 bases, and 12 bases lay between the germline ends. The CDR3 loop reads CSVEDPTATSYEQYF. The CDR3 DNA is TGCAGCGTTGAAGATCCCACGGCGACCTCCTACGAGCAGTACTTC.

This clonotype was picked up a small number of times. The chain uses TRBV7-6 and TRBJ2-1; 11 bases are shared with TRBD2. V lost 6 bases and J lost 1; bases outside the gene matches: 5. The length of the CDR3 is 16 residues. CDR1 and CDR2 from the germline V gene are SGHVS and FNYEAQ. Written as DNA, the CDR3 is TGTGCCAGCAGATCTAGCGGGAGGTGGTCCTACAATGAGCAGTTCTTC. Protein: CASRSSGRWSYNEQFF.

The CDR3 DNA is TGTGCCAGCAGTGATATCAGGACTAGCAGGCGAGACGAGCAGTACTTC. Translated: CASSDIRTSRRDEQYF. V and J are TRBV6-1 and TRBJ2-7; 8 bases map to TRBD2. The CDR3 spans 16 residues. The V segment lost 3 bases and the J segment 5 bases; nucleotides outside the gene matches: 12. The germline CDR1 and CDR2 sequences are MNHNS and SASEGT.

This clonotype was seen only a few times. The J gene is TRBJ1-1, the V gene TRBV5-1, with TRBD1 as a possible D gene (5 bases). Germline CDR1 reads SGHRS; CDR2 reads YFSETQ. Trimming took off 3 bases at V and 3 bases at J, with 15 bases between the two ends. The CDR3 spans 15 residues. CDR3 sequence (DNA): TGCGCCAGCAGCTGGGACGGCGAAGGTGACACTGAAGCTTTCTTT. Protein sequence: CASSWDGEGDTEAFF. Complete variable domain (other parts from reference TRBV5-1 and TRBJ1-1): KAGVTQTPRYLIKTRGQQVTLSCSPISGHRSVSWYQQTPGQGLQFLFEYFSETQRNKGNFPGRFSGRQFSNSRSEMNVSTLELGDSALYLCASSWDGEGDTEAFFGQGTRLTVV.

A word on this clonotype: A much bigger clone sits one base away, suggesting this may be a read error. In DNA form, the CDR3 reads TGTGCCAGCAGCCCGAGCGCCCCATACGAGCAGTTCTTC. Its protein is CASSPSAPYEQFF. The J gene is TRBJ2-7, the V gene TRBV11-2; the D is unclear. The J call is uncertain, as TRBJ2-1 better fits the DNA end. CDR1 and CDR2 (germline): SGHAT, FQNNGV. CDR3 length: 13 amino acids.

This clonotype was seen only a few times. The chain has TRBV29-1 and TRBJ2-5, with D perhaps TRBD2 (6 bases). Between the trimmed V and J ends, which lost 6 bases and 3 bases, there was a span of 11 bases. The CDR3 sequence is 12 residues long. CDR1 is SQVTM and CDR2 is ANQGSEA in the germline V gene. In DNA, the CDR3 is TGCAGCGTGGGGACTGAGAAAGAGACCCAGTACTTC. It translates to CSVGTEKETQYF.

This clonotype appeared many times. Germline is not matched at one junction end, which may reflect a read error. CDR3 loop: CASSLMTGGGIF. CDR3 sequence (DNA): TGTGCCAGCAGTTTAATGACAGGGGGCGGGATCTTT. The chain links TRBV28 to TRBJ1-1; 10 bases map to TRBD1. The CDR3 is 12 residues long. Germline V CDR1 and CDR2: MDHEN, SYDVKM.

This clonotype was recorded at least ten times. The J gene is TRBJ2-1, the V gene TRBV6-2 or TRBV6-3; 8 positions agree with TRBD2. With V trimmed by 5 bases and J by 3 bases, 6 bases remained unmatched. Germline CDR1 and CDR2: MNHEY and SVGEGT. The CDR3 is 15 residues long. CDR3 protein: CASSRLSGNYNEQFF. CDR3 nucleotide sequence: TGTGCCAGCAGTCGCCTTAGCGGGAACTACAATGAGCAGTTCTTC.

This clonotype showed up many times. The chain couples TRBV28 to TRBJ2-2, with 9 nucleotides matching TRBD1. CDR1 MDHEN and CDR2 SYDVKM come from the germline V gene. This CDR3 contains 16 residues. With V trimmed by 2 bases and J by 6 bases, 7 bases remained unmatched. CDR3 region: CASSLMGQGLAGELFF. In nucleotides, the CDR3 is TGTGCCAGCAGTTTAATGGGACAGGGTCTCGCCGGGGAGCTGTTTTTT.

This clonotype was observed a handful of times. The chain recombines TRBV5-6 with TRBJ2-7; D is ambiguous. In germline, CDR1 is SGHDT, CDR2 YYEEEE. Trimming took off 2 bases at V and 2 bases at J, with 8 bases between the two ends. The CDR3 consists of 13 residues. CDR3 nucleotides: TGTGCCAGCAGCTTTCCGAATACCTACGAGCAGTACTTC. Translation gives CASSFPNTYEQYF.

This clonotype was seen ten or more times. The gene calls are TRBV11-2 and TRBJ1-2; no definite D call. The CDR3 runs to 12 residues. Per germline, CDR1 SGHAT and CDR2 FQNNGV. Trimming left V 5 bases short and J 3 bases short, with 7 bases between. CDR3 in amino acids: CASSDGYYGYTF. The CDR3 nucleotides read TGTGCCAGCAGCGACGGATACTATGGCTACACCTTC.

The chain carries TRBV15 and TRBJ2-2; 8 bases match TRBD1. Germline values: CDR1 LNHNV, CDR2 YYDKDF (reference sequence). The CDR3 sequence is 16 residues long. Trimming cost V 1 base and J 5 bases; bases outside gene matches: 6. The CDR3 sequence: CATSRAQGATTGELFF. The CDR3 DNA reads TGTGCCACCAGCAGAGCGCAGGGGGCGACTACCGGGGAGCTGTTTTTT. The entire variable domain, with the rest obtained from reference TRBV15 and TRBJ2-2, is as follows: DAMVIQNPRYQVTQFGKPVTLSCSQTLNHNVMYWYQQKSSQAPKLLFHYYDKDFNNEADTPDNFQSRRPNTSFCFLDIRSPGLGDTAMYLCATSRAQGATTGELFFGEGSRLTVL.

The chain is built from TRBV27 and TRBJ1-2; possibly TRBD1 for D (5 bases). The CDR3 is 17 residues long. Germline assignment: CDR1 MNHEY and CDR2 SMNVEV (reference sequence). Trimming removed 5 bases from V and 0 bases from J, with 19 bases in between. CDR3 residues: CASSQKPRGAANYGYTF. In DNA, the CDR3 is TGTGCCAGCAGTCAAAAACCTCGTGGGGCGGCTAACTATGGCTACACCTTC.

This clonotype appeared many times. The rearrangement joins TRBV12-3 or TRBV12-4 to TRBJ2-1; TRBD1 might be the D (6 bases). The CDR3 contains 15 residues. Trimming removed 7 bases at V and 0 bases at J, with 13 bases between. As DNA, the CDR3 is TGTGCCAGCAATTTCGGGACATACTCCTACAATGAGCAGTTCTTC. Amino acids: CASNFGTYSYNEQFF.

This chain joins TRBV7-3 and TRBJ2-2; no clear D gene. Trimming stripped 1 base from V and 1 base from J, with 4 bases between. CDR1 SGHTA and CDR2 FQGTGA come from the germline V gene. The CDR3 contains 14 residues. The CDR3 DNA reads TGTGCCAGCAGCTTAAACTGGAACACCGGGGAGCTGTTTTTT. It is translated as CASSLNWNTGELFF.

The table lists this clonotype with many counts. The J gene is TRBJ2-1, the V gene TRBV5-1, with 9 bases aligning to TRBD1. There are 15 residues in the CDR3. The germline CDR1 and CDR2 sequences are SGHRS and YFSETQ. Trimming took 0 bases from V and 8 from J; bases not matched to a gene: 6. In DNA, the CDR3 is TGCGCCAGCAGCTTGGCGGGACAGGGTAGAGATGAGCAGTTCTTC. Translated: CASSLAGQGRDEQFF. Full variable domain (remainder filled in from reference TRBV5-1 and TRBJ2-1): KAGVTQTPRYLIKTRGQQVTLSCSPISGHRSVSWYQQTPGQGLQFLFEYFSETQRNKGNFPGRFSGRQFSNSRSEMNVSTLELGDSALYLCASSLAGQGRDEQFFGPGTRLTVL.

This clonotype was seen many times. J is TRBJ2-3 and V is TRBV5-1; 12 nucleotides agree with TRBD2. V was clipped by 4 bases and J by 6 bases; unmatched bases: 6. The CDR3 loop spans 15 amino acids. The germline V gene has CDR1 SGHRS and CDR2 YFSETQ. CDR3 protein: CASSKTSGSADTQYF. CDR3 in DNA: TGCGCCAGCAGCAAGACTAGCGGGAGTGCTGATACGCAGTATTTT.

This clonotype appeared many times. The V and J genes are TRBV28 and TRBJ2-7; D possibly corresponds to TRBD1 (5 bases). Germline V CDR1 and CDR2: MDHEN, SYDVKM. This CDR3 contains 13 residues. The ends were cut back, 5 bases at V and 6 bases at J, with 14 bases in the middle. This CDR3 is CASSPTGSLEQYF. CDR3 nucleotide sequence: TGTGCCAGCAGTCCCACAGGTTCCCTCGAGCAGTACTTC. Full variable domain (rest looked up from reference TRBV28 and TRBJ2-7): DVKVTQSSRYLVKRTGEKVFLECVQDMDHENMFWYRQDPGLGLRLIYFSYDVKMKEKGDIPEGYSVSREKKERFSLILESASTNQTSMYLCASSPTGSLEQYFGPGTRLTVT.

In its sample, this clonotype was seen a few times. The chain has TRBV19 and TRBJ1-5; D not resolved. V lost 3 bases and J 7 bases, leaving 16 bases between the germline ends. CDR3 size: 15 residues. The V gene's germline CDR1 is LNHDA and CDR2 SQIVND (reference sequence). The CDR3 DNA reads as TGTGCCAGTAGTATCCCCCCTCAGATGGACCAGCCCCAGCATTTT. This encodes CASSIPPQMDQPQHF.

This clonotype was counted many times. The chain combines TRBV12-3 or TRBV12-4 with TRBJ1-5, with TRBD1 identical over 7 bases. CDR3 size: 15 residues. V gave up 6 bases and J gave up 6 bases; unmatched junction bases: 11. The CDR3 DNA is TGTGCCAGCAGGGAATTGGACAGGCGGGGTCAGCCCCAGCATTTT. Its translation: CASRELDRRGQPQHF.

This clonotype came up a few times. CDR3 DNA sequence: TGTGCCAGCAGCTTAGCGAAACTAGCGTCAGCCTCCTACAATGAGCAGTTCTTC. Its protein product is CASSLAKLASASYNEQFF. The chain is built from TRBV7-2 and TRBJ2-1, with 7 bases lining up with TRBD2. Unmatched junction bases numbered 8, after V lost 0 bases and J lost 0 bases. Germline CDR1 and CDR2: SGHTA and FQGNSA. The CDR3 consists of 18 residues.

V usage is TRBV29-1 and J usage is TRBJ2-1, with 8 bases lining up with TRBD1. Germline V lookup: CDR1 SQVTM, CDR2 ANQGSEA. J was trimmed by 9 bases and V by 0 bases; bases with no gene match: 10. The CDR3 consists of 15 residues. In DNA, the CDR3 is TGCAGCGTTGAAGAAGGGTCGCAGGGGGCTGGTGAGCAGTTCTTC. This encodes CSVEEGSQGAGEQFF.

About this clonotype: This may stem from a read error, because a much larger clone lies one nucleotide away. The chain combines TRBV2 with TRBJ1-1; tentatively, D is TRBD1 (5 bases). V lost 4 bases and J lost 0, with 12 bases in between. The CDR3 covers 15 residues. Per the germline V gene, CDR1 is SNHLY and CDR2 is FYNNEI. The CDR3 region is CASSVGGRMNTEAFF. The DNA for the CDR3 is TGTGCCAGCAGTGTTGGGGGAAGGATGAACACTGAAGCTTTCTTT.

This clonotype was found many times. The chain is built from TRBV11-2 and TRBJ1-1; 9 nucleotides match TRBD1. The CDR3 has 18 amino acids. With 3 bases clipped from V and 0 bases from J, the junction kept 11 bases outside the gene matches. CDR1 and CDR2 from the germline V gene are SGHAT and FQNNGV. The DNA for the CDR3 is TGTGCCAGCAGCTTCTCGGGACAGGGCATTATCATGAACACTGAAGCTTTCTTT. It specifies CASSFSGQGIIMNTEAFF.

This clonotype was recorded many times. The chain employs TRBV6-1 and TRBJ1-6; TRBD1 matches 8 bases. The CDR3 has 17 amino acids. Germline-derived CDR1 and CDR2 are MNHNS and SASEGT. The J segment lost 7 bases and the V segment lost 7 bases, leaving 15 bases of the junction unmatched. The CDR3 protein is CASTKSTLTGVNSPLHF. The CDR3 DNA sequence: TGTGCCAGCACCAAATCTACACTGACAGGGGTCAATTCACCCCTCCACTTT.